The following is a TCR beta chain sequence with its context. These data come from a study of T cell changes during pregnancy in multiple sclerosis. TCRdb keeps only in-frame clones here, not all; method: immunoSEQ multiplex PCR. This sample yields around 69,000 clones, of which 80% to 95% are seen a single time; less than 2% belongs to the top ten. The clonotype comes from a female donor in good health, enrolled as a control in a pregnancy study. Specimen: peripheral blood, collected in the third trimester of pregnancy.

The DNA of the CDR3 is TGTGCCAGCGGCGGGCCCTCCTACAATGAGCAGTTCTTC. Translation: CASGGPSYNEQFF. The J gene is TRBJ2-1, the V gene TRBV19; a weak D match, TRBD2 (5 bases). Germline CDR1 LNHDA, CDR2 SQIVND (reference sequence). This CDR3 has 13 amino acids. V was pared by 9 bases and J by 0 bases, with 9 bases between. Complete variable domain (other parts from reference TRBV19 and TRBJ2-1): DGGITQSPKYLFRKEGQNVTLSCEQNLNHDAMYWYRQDPGQGLRLIYYSQIVNDFQKGDIAEGYSVSREKKESFPLTVTSAQKNPTAFYLCASGGPSYNEQFFGPGTRLTVL.